This T cell receptor beta chain emerged from a study of cytomegalovirus exposure and HLA in healthy donors. This PCR relied on a set of 60 Vbeta primers and 13 Jbeta primers. Clones were read by immunoSEQ multiplex PCR, and TCRdb kept only the in-frame ones, dropping some. The sample holds around 170,000 clones; around three quarters are singletons and the top ten take under 2%. In the case of this clone: The DNA is omitted, as the CDR3 cannot be located on it reliably, and the CDR3 follows TCRdb's listing.

The length of the CDR3 is 15 amino acids, counting both ends. V usage is TRBV21-1 and J usage is TRBJ2-7; the table's TRBD2 call for D was not verified on the DNA. TRBV21-1 has pseudogene status. The source is a man between 40 and 49 years old in good health and CMV-seronegative. Source material: PBMCs. The CDR3 here is CASSKVASGSHEQYV.